The rows below give T cell receptor beta chains drawn from one sample of a study of T cells in Graves' hyperthyroidism and ophthalmopathy. TCRdb recomputed calls from the multiplex PCR reads with MiXCR, one row per CDR3 protein. The table records around 340,000 distinct CDR3 sequences, 15% to 20% of them present only once. Sequenced input: blood. Every receptor here comes from a woman aged 45-60 years with Graves' hyperthyroidism. CDR3s include the opening cysteine and the closing phenylalanine or tryptophan. A D gene is named only where the DNA matches it firmly. Expanded clones are given a class, and other clones once, few, many or no size at all.

j_gene | abundance | v_gene | d_gene | CDR3nt | CDR3aa
TRBJ2-1 | many | TRBV28 | TRBD2 | TGTGCCAGCAGTTTGACCGGGAGGGCCAGGGGTGAGCAGTTCTTC | CASSLTGRARGEQFF
TRBJ2-2 | few | TRBV28 | TRBD2 | TGTGCCAGCAGTTTCCGGGGGGGTAGTCGGGAGCTGTTTTTT | CASSFRGGSRELFF
TRBJ2-1 | few | TRBV7-6 | TRBD2 | TGTGCCAGCAGCTTTGGAGCGGGGACTAGCGGGGCTTCGTTCTACAATGAGCAGTTCTTC | CASSFGAGTSGASFYNEQFF
TRBJ1-1 | . | TRBV7-3 | . | TGTGCCAGCAGCTCGCTGTTGGGAACTGAAGCTTTCTTT | CASSSLLGTEAFF
TRBJ2-1 | . | TRBV19 | TRBD2 | TGTGCCACCCTGGATCTAGCGGGTGGTTACAATGAGCAGTTCTTC | CATLDLAGGYNEQFF
TRBJ2-1 | many | TRBV20-1 | TRBD2 | TGCAGTGCTAGAGTAGCGGGAGGGATGCACAATGAGCAGTTCTTC | CSARVAGGMHNEQFF
TRBJ2-7 | few | TRBV6-6 | . | TGTGCCAGCAGTTACGTGGAGGGGAGGTTGAACGAGCAGTACTTC | CASSYVEGRLNEQYF
TRBJ2-3 | . | TRBV19 | . | TGTGCCAGTAGTAACGGGGGAGACAGCTTAAGCACAGATACGCAGTATTTT | CASSNGGDSLSTDTQYF
TRBJ1-2 | many | TRBV2 | TRBD1 | TGTGCCAGCATTCTTGGACAGGACGGTGGCTACACCTTC | CASILGQDGGYTF
TRBJ1-1 | . | TRBV4-1 | . | TGCGCCAGCAGCCAAGAGAATGAAGCTTTCTTT | CASSQENEAFF
TRBJ2-2 | many | TRBV2 | TRBD2 | TGTGCCAGCAAGGGGGGACTAGAAAAGTCCGGGGAGCTGTTTTTT | CASKGGLEKSGELFF
TRBJ2-1 | few | TRBV5-8 | TRBD2 | TGTGCCAGCAGCTTAATAGTTGGACTAGCCCACAATGAGCAGTTCTTC | CASSLIVGLAHNEQFF
TRBJ2-5 | few | TRBV20-1 | . | TGCAGTGGTATAGTTCCTCAAAGACAAGAGACCCAGTACTTC | CSGIVPQRQETQYF
TRBJ1-1 | many | TRBV7-9 | . | TGTGCCAGCAGCGCAGAACAAGGTTTAACTGAAGCTTTCTTT | CASSAEQGLTEAFF
TRBJ1-5 | . | TRBV20-1 | . | TGCAGTGCTGTCCCGGGGAATATAAATCAGCCCCAGCATTTT | CSAVPGNINQPQHF
TRBJ1-2 | many | TRBV4-1 | TRBD1 | TGCGCCAGCAGCCTCCGGGACAGGGCTGACTATGGCTACACCTTC | CASSLRDRADYGYTF
TRBJ2-1 | many | TRBV29-1 | . | TGCAGCGTTTCCTCCCAGGGAGGCTTTGGTGAGCAGTTCTTC | CSVSSQGGFGEQFF
TRBJ2-5 | few | TRBV20-1 | TRBD2 | TGCAGTGCTAGAGAGCGGGGGAGACCCCAAGAGACCCAGTACTTC | CSARERGRPQETQYF
TRBJ1-4 | once | TRBV20-1 | . | TGCAGTGCTAGAGATAGTCCGATTGAAAAACTGTTTTTT | CSARDSPIEKLFF
TRBJ1-1 | . | TRBV20-1 | . | TGCAGTGCTAGAGATCCAACCTGGGGCACTGAAGCTTTCTTT | CSARDPTWGTEAFF
TRBJ2-5 | . | TRBV5-1 | TRBD2 | TGCGCCAGCAGCGCGCTGACTAGCGGGGGGAACCACCAAGAGACCCAGTACTTC | CASSALTSGGNHQETQYF
TRBJ2-1 | many | TRBV6-1 | TRBD2 | TGTGCCAGCAGTGAGGACCTAGCGGGGTCGTCTTCTTACAATGAGCAGTTCTTC | CASSEDLAGSSSYNEQFF
TRBJ2-3 | . | TRBV30 | . | TGTGCCTGGGGCCCCCAAGATACGCAGTATTTT | CAWGPQDTQYF
TRBJ2-1 | many | TRBV7-9 | . | TGTGCCAGCAGTTTAGTTGGAAGCTCCTACAATGAGCAGTTCTTC | CASSLVGSSYNEQFF
TRBJ2-1 | many | TRBV6-5 | TRBD1 | TGTGCCAGCAGTTACTCGGGGAAGGCAGGGGGCTTCGATGAGCAGTTCTTC | CASSYSGKAGGFDEQFF
TRBJ2-2 | few | TRBV27 | TRBD2 | TGTGCCAGCAGTTTTGCGGGGGGGCTGTACACCGGGGAGCTGTTTTTT | CASSFAGGLYTGELFF
TRBJ2-3 | few | TRBV11-2 | . | TGTGCCAGCAGCTTTCGGATAGCGAGCACAGATACGCAGTATTTT | CASSFRIASTDTQYF
TRBJ1-4 | few | TRBV4-1 | TRBD1 | TGCGCCAGCAGCCAAGATCAACAGGGGCGGAGGGAAAAACTGTTTTTT | CASSQDQQGRREKLFF
TRBJ2-5 | . | TRBV29-1 | . | TGCAGCGTTGACGACGGCGGGGCCCAGTACTTC | CSVDDGGAQYF
TRBJ2-3 | many | TRBV12-3/TRBV12-4 | TRBD2 | TGTGCCAGCAGTGGGGGGGGAACAGATACGCAGTATTTT | CASSGGGTDTQYF
TRBJ2-3 | many | TRBV29-1 | TRBD2 | TGCAGCGTTGGGGCTAGCGGGGGGTACACAGATACGCAGTATTTT | CSVGASGGYTDTQYF
TRBJ2-3 | many | TRBV7-6 | . | TGTGCCAGCAGCCCAACATGGGGGGGCACAGATACGCAGTATTTT | CASSPTWGGTDTQYF
TRBJ2-5 | many | TRBV6-1 | . | TGTGCCAGCAGTGAACCGTTGAGGGCGGGAGAGACCCAGTACTTC | CASSEPLRAGETQYF
TRBJ2-1 | many | TRBV27 | . | TGTGCCAGCAGTTTCAGTAGGGACAATGAGCAGTTCTTC | CASSFSRDNEQFF
TRBJ2-7 | few | TRBV7-9 | TRBD1 | TGTGCCAGCAGCTCATGGACAGGCAAGACCTACGAGCAGTACTTC | CASSSWTGKTYEQYF
TRBJ1-5 | few | TRBV19 | . | TGTGCCAGTAGTATAGGGCCCCTCGGGGGGATTGGCAATCAGCCCCAGCATTTT | CASSIGPLGGIGNQPQHF
TRBJ2-1 | many | TRBV7-8 | . | TGTGCCAGCAGCTTATCGGGTCGCTACAATGAGCAGTTCTTC | CASSLSGRYNEQFF
TRBJ2-3 | many | TRBV11-2 | . | TGTGCCAGCAGCTTACCCGATACGCAGTATTTT | CASSLPDTQYF
TRBJ1-4 | . | TRBV6-1 | TRBD1 | TGTGCCAGCAGTGGTACCCCGGGACAGCCTAATGAAAAACTGTTTTTT | CASSGTPGQPNEKLFF
TRBJ2-1 | many | TRBV5-1 | TRBD1 | TGCGCCAGCAGCTTGGGCGGGACAGGGGCCGATGAGCAGTTCTTC | CASSLGGTGADEQFF
TRBJ2-2 | few | TRBV12-5 | . | TGTGCTAGTGGTTTACAGGGCGTCACCGGGGAGCTGTTTTTT | CASGLQGVTGELFF
TRBJ2-3 | . | TRBV6-1 | . | TGTGCCAGCAGTCGAAAAGGGGGGGCCCCAGATACGCAGTATTTT | CASSRKGGAPDTQYF
TRBJ1-2 | many | TRBV7-3 | . | TGTGCCAGCAGCTTGTCAGGGCGAACGGGGGATGGCTACACCTTC | CASSLSGRTGDGYTF
TRBJ1-1 | few | TRBV6-1 | . | TGTGCCAGCATTCTAGAACCGGGAACCAAAGCTTTCTTT | CASILEPGTKAFF
TRBJ2-4 | . | TRBV20-1 | . | TGCAGTGCTAGAGATGGGCTGGGCAAAAACATTCAGTACTTC | CSARDGLGKNIQYF
TRBJ2-3 | few | TRBV2 | . | TGTGCCACCGAGCTGACTAGGGGGACGCAGTATTTT | CATELTRGTQYF